This entry is about one TCR beta chain. TCRdb re-called the 5' RACE reads through MiXCR, storing one row per CDR3 protein. Here the sample spans under 600,000 distinct CDR3 sequences, just over 20% being singletons. The source of the sample is a study of T cells after yellow fever vaccination. There are 14 residues in the CDR3. V dropped 6 bases and J dropped 2; count of bases not matched to a gene: 2. This receptor was identified in a young man who received the YFV17D yellow fever vaccine. Here the sequenced sample was PBMCs, taken around 3 weeks after the first yellow fever vaccination. The V gene is TRBV12-3 or TRBV12-4, the J gene TRBJ2-5; 11 nucleotides agree with TRBD1. The CDR3 here is CASRRDRGQETQYF. CDR3 DNA sequence: TGTGCCAGCAGGAGGGACAGGGGGCAAGAGACCCAGTACTTC.